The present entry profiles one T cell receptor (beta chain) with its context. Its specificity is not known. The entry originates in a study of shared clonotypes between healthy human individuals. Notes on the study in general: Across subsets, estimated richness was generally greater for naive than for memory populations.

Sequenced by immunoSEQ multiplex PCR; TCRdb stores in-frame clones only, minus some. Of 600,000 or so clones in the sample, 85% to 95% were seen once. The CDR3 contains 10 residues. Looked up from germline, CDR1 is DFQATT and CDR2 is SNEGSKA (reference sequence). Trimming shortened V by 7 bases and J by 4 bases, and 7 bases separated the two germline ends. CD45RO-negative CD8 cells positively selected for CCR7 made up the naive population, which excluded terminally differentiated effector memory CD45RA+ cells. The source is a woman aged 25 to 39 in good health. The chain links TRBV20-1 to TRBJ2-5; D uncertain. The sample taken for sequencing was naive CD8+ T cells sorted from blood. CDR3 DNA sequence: TGCAGTGTCATTCGAGAGACCCAGTACTTC. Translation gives CSVIRETQYF.